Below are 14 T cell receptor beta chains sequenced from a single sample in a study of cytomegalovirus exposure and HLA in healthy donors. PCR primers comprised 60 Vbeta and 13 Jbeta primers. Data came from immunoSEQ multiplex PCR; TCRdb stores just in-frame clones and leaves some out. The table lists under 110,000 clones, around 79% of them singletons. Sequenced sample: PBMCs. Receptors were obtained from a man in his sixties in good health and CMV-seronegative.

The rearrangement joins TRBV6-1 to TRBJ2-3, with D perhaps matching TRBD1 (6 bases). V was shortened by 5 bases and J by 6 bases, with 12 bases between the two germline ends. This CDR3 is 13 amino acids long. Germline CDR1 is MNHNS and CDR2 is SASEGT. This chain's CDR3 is CASSRTEFDTQYF. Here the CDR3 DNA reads TGTGCCAGCAGTAGGACAGAATTTGATACGCAGTATTTT.

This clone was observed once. In nucleotides, the CDR3 is TGTGCCATCTCGGGGACAGCCGGTTCACCCCTCCACTTT. Translation gives CAISGTAGSPLHF. The V and J genes are TRBV10-3 and TRBJ1-6, with TRBD1 matching over 7 bases. The length of the CDR3 is 13 residues. With V trimmed by 8 bases and J by 9 bases, 7 bases remained unmatched. The germline V gene encodes CDR1 ENHRY and CDR2 SYGVKD.

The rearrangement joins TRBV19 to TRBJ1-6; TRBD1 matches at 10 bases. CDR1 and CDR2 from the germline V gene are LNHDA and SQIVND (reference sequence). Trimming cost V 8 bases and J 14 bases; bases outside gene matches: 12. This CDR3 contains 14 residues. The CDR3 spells CASVPGQGLSALHF. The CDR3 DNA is TGTGCCAGTGTTCCGGGACAGGGGCTAAGCGCCCTCCACTTT. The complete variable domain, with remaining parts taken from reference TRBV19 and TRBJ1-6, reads DGGITQSPKYLFRKEGQNVTLSCEQNLNHDAMYWYRQDPGQGLRLIYYSQIVNDFQKGDIAEGYSVSREKKESFPLTVTSAQKNPTAFYLCASVPGQGLSALHFGNGTRLTVT.

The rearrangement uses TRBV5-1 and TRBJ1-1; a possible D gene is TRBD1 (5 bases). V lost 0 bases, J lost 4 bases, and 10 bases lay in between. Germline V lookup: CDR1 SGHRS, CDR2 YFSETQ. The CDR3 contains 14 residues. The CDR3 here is CASSLDQGSTEAFF. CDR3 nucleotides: TGCGCCAGCAGCTTGGACCAGGGAAGCACTGAAGCTTTCTTT. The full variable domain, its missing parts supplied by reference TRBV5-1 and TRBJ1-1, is KAGVTQTPRYLIKTRGQQVTLSCSPISGHRSVSWYQQTPGQGLQFLFEYFSETQRNKGNFPGRFSGRQFSNSRSEMNVSTLELGDSALYLCASSLDQGSTEAFFGQGTRLTVV.

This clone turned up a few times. The CDR3 DNA follows: TGTGCCAGCAGCCCTCAGGGGTACAATGAGCAGTTCTTC. Amino acids: CASSPQGYNEQFF. The chain carries TRBV7-8 and TRBJ2-1; tentative D call: TRBD1 (6 bases). The V gene lost 5 bases and the J gene lost 4 bases, with 9 bases spanning the gap. CDR3 length equals 13 residues. Germline V gene data show CDR1 as SGHVS and CDR2 as FQNEAQ.

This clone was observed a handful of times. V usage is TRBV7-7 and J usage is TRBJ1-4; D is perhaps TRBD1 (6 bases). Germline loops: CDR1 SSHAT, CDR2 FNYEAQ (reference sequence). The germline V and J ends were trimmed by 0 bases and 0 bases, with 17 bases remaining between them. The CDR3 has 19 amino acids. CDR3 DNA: TGTGCCAGCAGCTTAGCCGCCGGGGGGCCCTATCCAACTAATGAAAAACTGTTTTTT. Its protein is CASSLAAGGPYPTNEKLFF.

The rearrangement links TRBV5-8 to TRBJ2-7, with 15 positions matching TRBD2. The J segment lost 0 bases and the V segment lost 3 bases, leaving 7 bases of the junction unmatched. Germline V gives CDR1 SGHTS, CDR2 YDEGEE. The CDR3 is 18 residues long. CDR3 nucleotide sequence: TGTGCCAGCAGCTCAGGGACTAGCGGGGGGCTGAGCTCCTACGAGCAGTACTTC. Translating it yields CASSSGTSGGLSSYEQYF.

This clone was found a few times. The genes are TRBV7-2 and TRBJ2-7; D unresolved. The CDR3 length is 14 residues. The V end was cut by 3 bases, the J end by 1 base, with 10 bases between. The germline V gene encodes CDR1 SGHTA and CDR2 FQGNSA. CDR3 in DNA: TGTGCCAGCAGCTTCAACGCCGGGTCCTACGAGCAGTACGTC. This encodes CASSFNAGSYEQYV.

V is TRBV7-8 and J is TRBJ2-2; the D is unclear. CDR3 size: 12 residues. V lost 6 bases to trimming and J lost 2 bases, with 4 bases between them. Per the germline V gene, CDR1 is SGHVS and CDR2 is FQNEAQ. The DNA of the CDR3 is TGTGCCAGCAGTAGTAACACCGGGGAGCTGTTTTTT. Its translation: CASSSNTGELFF. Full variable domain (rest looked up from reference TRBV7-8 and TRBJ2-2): GAGVSQSPRYKVAKRGQDVALRCDPISGHVSLFWYQQALGQGPEFLTYFQNEAQLDKSGLPSDRFFAERPEGSVSTLKIQRTQQEDSAVYLCASSSNTGELFFGEGSRLTVL.

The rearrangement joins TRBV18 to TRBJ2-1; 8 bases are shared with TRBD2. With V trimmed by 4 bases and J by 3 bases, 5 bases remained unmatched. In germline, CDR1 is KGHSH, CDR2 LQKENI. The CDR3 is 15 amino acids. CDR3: CASSRPGTSYNEQFF. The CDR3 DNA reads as TGTGCCAGCTCACGACCTGGGACTAGCTACAATGAGCAGTTCTTC.

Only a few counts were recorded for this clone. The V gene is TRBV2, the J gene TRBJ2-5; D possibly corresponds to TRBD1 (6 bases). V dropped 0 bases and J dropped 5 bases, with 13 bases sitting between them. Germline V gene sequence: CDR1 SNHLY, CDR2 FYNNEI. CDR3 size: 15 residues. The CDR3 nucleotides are TGTGCCAGCAGTGAAGCGCTGGGGGCCACGGAGACCCAGTACTTC. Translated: CASSEALGATETQYF. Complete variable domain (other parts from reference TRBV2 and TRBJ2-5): EPEVTQTPSHQVTQMGQEVILRCVPISNHLYFYWYRQILGQKVEFLVSFYNNEISEKSEIFDDQFSVERPDGSNFTLKIRSTKLEDSAMYFCASSEALGATETQYFGPGTRLLVL.

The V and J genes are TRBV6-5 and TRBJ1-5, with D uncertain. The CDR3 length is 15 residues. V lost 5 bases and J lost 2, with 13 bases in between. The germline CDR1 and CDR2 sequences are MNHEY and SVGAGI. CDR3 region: CASSTGLYGNQPQHF. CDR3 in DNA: TGTGCCAGCAGTACGGGGTTATATGGCAATCAGCCCCAGCATTTT.

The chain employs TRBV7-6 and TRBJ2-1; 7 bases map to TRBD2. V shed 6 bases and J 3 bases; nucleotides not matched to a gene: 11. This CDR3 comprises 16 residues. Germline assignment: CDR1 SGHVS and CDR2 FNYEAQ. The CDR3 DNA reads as TGTGCCAGCAGTCCCATAGCGGGCCCGGACTACAATGAGCAGTTCTTC. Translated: CASSPIAGPDYNEQFF. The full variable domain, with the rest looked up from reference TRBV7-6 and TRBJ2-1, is GAGVSQSPRYKVTKRGQDVALRCDPISGHVSLYWYRQALGQGPEFLTYFNYEAQQDKSGLPNDRFSAERPEGSISTLTIQRTEQRDSAMYRCASSPIAGPDYNEQFFGPGTRLTVL.

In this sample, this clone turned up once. Here the CDR3 DNA reads TGTGCCAGCAGGGGGGACAGGGGGGTCTACAATGAGCAGTTCTTC. This translates into CASRGDRGVYNEQFF. The chain uses TRBV6-1 and TRBJ2-1; 11 nucleotides agree with TRBD1. CDR1 is MNHNS and CDR2 is SASEGT in the germline V gene. The CDR3 has 15 residues. V trimming: 6 bases; J trimming: 3 bases; junction bases outside the gene matches: 4.